This T cell receptor beta chain was recorded in a study of long-term antiretroviral therapy in people with HIV (dated by TCRdb to between 2021 and 2024). Background for the entire study: The earliest samples were collected roughly a decade before the 2015 WHO recommendation for immediate ART, at a time when ART was usually postponed until CD4 counts fell. A retrospective serial study tested whether changes in peripheral blood TRB repertoire composition and diversity were associated with ART initiation and durable HIV suppression. The cohort contributed roughly 200 cryopreserved PBMC samples from about 29 adults with confirmed HIV infection, collected serially over a mean of approximately six years (range 1-12). Of the approximately 30 participants with HIV, fewer than twelve were female. Test extractions of a monoclonal T-cell line alongside approximately 34 polyclonal samples showed no cross-contamination during QIAcube processing. The investigation overall reported the following: Unsorted PBMC were profiled instead of sorted CD4+ and CD8+ T cells because pre-ART samples had limited cell numbers. Compared with controls, HIV repertoires had narrower CDR3 length ranges, and the network structure pointed to an antigen-experienced repertoire that shifted only slightly toward naive after ART. Starting ART was linked to a significant rise in TRB diversity, yet even with long-term ART the diversity remained significantly lower than in transplant donor controls. Expanded TRB clones identified before ART initiation dominated the repertoire at all time points, although this dominance fluctuated and declined in many PLHIV after ART. Inferences about post-ART repertoire changes are limited because no data were available on ART adherence, viral resistance or therapy changes. Because PBMC availability was limited, only the TCR beta chain was sequenced, with no alpha chain pairing. The samples span the years 2004 to 2017, and the ART regimens used at that time may not be as effective as current regimens.

A remark on this clone: The antigen this receptor binds is unknown. Base quality data are lacking; no much larger clone is found one base away.

To be included, a participant needed at least one PBMC sample from before ART initiation plus at least two post-ART samples. Every participant with HIV received treatment in the United States of America. Before DNA extraction, cryopreserved samples of 1-10 million PBMC were thawed and washed. At the time of the earliest PBMC sample for each participant with HIV, ages ranged from roughly 20 to 60 years. Per participant, PBMC samples came from 1-4 timepoints prior to ART initiation and 2-8 timepoints following ART initiation, for a median of 7 samples. For every participant, serial HIV viral load, CD4+ T-cell count, ART history and demographic data were obtained. Genomic DNA was extracted from unsorted PBMC with a Qiagen kit on a QIAcube, with processing performed in batches of 12 samples. The immunoSEQ hsTCRB v3.0 assay was used at survey level resolution for TRB variable region sequencing. A depth of roughly 35,000-55,000 T-cell genomes per sample was targeted for TRB sequencing. TRB libraries were pooled and sequenced on an Illumina MiSeq using a v3 150-cycle kit. The paper's data handling went like this. Repertoire analysis ran in R within a reproducible Nextflow workflow covering QC, data transformation and analysis. LymphoSeq2, an R package for exploring AIRR-Seq data, was used to implement the custom analyses. A handful of samples that produced fewer than 5000 total TRB sequences were removed, so 190 or so HIV repertoires were analyzed. Among the approximately 190 retained HIV repertoires, 55 to 60 were collected before ART initiation and approximately 130 after ART initiation. Repertoires were downsampled to 5000 TRB nucleotide sequences, with summary statistics averaged over 100 downsampling iterations. The analysis kept only TRB sequences whose CDR3 regions were at least seven amino acids long. Diversity was measured with a Shannon entropy-derived clonality score and the Gini coefficient. In repertoire networks, the top 5000 CDR3 amino acid sequences were linked whenever an edit distance of one separated two sequences. For TRB CDR3 amino acid sequences, GLIPH2 was used to predict antigen specificity groups and MHC restriction. To flag known associations with CMV, EBV, HIV or tissue antigens, CDR3 amino acid sequences were compared against VDJdb and McPAS-TCR. Pre-ART, post-ART and control groups were compared with Wilcoxon signed-rank tests and Holm-Bonferroni correction. TCRdb took over this immuneACCESS table, retaining in-frame rearrangements with V and J assigned. Such tables are incomplete; in checked studies, under half of the missing clones stem from an unresolved V gene, and the remainder is unexplained. V and J calls and clone size are as listed in that table; D and trimming were resolved from the DNA. The sample table contains over 25,000 clones; only one count was recorded for 95% to 98% of them. The ten most abundant clones make up around 1.8% of the sample.

The CDR3 spans 14 residues, from the cysteine through the phenylalanine. Here the CDR3 DNA is all that survives: 42 bases in frame from base 1. From the germline V gene (reference sequence), CDR1 is SGHNT and CDR2 is YYREEE. Clipping removes 0 bases from V and 3 bases from J, with 0 as the unmatched junction base count. The receptor was isolated from a man aged 30 to 39 with HIV. The V and J segments used are TRBV5-4 and TRBJ2-7, and 10 bases in between align with TRBD1. Sequencing used unsorted PBMCs, obtained 7.6 years after starting antiretroviral therapy. The CDR3 loop reads CASSLGDRGYEQYF. The DNA sequence follows: TGTGCCAGCAGCTTGGGGGACAGGGGCTACGAGCAGTACTTC.